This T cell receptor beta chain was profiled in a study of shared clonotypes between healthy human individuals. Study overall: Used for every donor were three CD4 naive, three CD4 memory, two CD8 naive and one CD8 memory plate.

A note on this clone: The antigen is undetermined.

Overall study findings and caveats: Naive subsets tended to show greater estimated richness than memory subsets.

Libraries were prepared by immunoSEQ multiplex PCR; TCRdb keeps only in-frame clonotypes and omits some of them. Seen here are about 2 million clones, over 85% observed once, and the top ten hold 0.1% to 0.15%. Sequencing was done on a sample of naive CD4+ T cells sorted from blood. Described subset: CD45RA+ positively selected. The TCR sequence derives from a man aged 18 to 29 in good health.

Here the CDR3 DNA reads TGTGCCAGCTCACCACGGGCTTTAATAGTATTCCCGAACACCGGGGAGCTGTTTTTT. This encodes CASSPRALIVFPNTGELFF. The chain uses TRBV18 and TRBJ2-2; no firm D call. Trimming took 1 base from V and 0 from J, leaving 18 bases between them. Per germline, CDR1 KGHSH and CDR2 LQKENI. This CDR3 contains 19 residues.